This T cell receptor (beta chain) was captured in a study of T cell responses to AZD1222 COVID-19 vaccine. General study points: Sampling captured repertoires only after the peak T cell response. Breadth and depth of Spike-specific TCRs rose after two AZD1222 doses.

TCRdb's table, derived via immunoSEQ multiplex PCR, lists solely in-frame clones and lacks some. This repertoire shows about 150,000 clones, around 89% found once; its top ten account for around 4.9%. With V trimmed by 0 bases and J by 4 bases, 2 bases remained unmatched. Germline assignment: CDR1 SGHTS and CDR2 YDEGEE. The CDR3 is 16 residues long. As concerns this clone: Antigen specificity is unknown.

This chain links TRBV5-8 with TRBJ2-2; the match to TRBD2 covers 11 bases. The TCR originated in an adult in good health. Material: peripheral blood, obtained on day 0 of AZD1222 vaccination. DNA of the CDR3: TGTGCCAGCAGCTTGGGACTAGCGGGACCCACCGGGGAGCTGTTTTTT. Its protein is CASSLGLAGPTGELFF. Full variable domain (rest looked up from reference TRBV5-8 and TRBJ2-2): EAGVTQSPTHLIKTRGQQATLRCSPISGHTSVYWYQQALGLGLQFLLWYDEGEERNRGNFPPRFSGRQFPNYSSELNVNALELEDSALYLCASSLGLAGPTGELFFGEGSRLTVL.